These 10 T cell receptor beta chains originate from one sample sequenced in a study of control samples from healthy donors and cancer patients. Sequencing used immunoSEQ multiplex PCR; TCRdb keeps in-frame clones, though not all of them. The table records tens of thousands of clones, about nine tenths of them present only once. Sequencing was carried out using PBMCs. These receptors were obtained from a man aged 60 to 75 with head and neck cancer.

The chain's CDR3 is CASSHGRRTNYGYTF. Written as DNA, the CDR3 is TGCGCCAGCAGCCATGGGCGGAGGACTAACTATGGCTACACCTTC. The J gene is TRBJ1-2, the V gene TRBV4-3; no reliable D call. The CDR3 has 15 residues. The V end lost 3 bases, the J end lost 0 bases, and 11 bases lay between the germline ends. The germline gives CDR1 LGHNA, CDR2 YSLEER.

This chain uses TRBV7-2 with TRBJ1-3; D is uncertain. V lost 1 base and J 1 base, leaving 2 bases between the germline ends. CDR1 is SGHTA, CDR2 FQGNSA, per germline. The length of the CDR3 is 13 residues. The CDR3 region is CASSLGSGNTIYF. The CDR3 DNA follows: TGTGCCAGCAGCTTAGGATCTGGAAACACCATATATTTT. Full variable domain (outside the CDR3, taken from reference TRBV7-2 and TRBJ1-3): GAGVSQSPSNKVTEKGKDVELRCDPISGHTALYWYRQSLGQGLEFLIYFQGNSAPDKSGLPSDRFSAERTGGSVSTLTIQRTQQEDSAVYLCASSLGSGNTIYFGEGSWLTVV.

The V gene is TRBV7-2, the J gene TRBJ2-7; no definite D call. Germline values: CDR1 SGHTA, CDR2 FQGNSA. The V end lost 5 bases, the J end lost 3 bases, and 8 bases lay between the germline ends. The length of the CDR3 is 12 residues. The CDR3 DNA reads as TGTGCCAGCAGCCGACTGAACTACGAGCAGTACTTC. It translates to CASSRLNYEQYF.

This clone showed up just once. The CDR3 DNA reads as TGTGCCAGCAGCCTATCGGGTAGTGCTGGAAACACCATATATTTT. It specifies CASSLSGSAGNTIYF. The chain combines TRBV9 with TRBJ1-3, with D hard to call. Germline values: CDR1 SGDLS, CDR2 YYNGEE. The V end lost 4 bases, the J end lost 2 bases, and 13 bases lay between the germline ends. There are 15 residues in the CDR3.

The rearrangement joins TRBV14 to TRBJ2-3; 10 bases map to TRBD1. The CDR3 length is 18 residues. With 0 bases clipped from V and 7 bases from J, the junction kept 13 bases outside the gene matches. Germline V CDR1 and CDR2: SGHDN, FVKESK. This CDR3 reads CASSQDYEYGTGANTQYF. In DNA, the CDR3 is TGTGCCAGCAGCCAAGATTATGAGTACGGGACAGGGGCAAATACGCAGTATTTT.

CDR3 residues: CASSYSGTGLDNEQFF. The CDR3 DNA sequence: TGTGCCAGCAGCTATAGCGGGACGGGCCTGGACAATGAGCAGTTCTTC. The chain has TRBV2 and TRBJ2-1; 8 bases agree with TRBD2. CDR1 SNHLY and CDR2 FYNNEI come from the germline V gene. The CDR3 runs 16 residues. With V trimmed by 6 bases and J by 5 bases, 12 bases remained unmatched.

The CDR3 loop is CASRNSGANVLTF. CDR3 nucleotides: TGTGCCAGCCGGAATTCCGGGGCCAACGTCCTGACTTTC. The chain combines TRBV6-6 with TRBJ2-6, with no clear D. The CDR3 consists of 13 residues. Germline V lookup: CDR1 MNHNY, CDR2 SVGAGI (reference sequence). V was clipped by 8 bases and J by 4 bases, with 9 bases between them.

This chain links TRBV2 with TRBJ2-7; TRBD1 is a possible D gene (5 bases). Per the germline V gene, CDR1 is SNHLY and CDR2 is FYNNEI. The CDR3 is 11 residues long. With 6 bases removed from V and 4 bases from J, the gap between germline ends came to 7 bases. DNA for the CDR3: TGTGCCAGCAGGCAGGGTTACGAGCAGTACTTC. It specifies CASRQGYEQYF.

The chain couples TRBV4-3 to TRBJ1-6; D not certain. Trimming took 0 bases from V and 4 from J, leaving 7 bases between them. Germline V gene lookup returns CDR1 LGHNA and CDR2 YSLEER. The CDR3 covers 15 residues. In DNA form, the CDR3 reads TGCGCCAGCAGCCAAGACGGACGATATAATTCACCCCTCCACTTT. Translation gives CASSQDGRYNSPLHF.

The CDR3 DNA reads as TGTGCCAGCAGTTACTACGGGAGGGCGTCGCGTGCCGAGCAGTACTTC. This sequence encodes CASSYYGRASRAEQYF. The rearrangement joins TRBV6-2 or TRBV6-3 to TRBJ2-7; the match to TRBD2 covers 8 bases. The CDR3 is 16 residues long. V trimming: 1 base; J trimming: 6 bases; junction bases outside the gene matches: 11. CDR1 is MNHEY, CDR2 SVGEGT, per germline.